Included here is one TCR beta chain sequence, with context. Authors' processing steps: Reference gene primer amplification yielded estimated nucleated cell counts. Method: immunoSEQ multiplex PCR; TCRdb's copy keeps in-frame clones and lacks some. V, J and clone size are those of that table, while D and trimming were read from the DNA. This table has 40,000 or so clones, roughly 80% appearing once. The data were taken from a study of blood T cell repertoires in COVID-19. Study-level background: Some COVID-19 samples were acute and others convalescent; all came from the United States, Italy and Spain.

V lost 2 bases, J lost 6 bases, and 0 bases stayed unmatched. The CDR3 length is 13 residues. CDR1 and CDR2 from the germline V gene are SGHAT and FQNNGV. The specimen was peripheral blood. This sequence was found in a man aged 55-75 years in a cohort sampled during active COVID-19. This sequence joins TRBV11-2 and TRBJ2-2, with TRBD1 matching 7 bases. The CDR3 nucleotides are TGTGCCAGCAGCTTACAGGGGGCCGGGGAGCTGTTTTTT. It specifies CASSLQGAGELFF.